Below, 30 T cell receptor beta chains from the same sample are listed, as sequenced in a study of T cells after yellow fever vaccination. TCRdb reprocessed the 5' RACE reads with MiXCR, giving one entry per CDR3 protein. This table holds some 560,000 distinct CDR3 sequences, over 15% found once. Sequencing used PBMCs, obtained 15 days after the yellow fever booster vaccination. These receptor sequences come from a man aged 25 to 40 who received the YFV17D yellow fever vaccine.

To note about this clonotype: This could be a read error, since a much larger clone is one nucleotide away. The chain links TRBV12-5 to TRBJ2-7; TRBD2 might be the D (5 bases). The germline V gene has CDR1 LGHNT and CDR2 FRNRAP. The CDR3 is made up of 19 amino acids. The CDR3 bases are TGTGCTAGTGGTTTGGTACTAATAGCCCCGTTTGCGGACTCCCACGAGCAGTACTTC. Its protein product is CASGLVLIAPFADSHEQYF.

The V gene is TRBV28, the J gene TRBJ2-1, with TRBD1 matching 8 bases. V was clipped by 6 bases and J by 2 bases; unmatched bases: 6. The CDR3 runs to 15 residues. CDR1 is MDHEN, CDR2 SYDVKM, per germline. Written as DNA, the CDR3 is TGTGCCAGCAGGGGGGACAGGATGGCCTACAATGAGCAGTTCTTC. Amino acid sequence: CASRGDRMAYNEQFF.

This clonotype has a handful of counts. CDR3 coding DNA: TGCGCCAGCAGTCAAGGCCCTAGCGGGACTCCTAGCACAGATACGCAGTATTTT. It specifies CASSQGPSGTPSTDTQYF. V is TRBV5-1 and J is TRBJ2-3, with 9 bases aligning to TRBD2. From germline, CDR1 is SGHRS and CDR2 YFSETQ. The CDR3 consists of 18 residues. V lost 5 bases, J lost 0 bases, and 13 bases stayed unmatched. The full variable domain, its missing parts supplied by reference TRBV5-1 and TRBJ2-3, is KAGVTQTPRYLIKTRGQQVTLSCSPISGHRSVSWYQQTPGQGLQFLFEYFSETQRNKGNFPGRFSGRQFSNSRSEMNVSTLELGDSALYLCASSQGPSGTPSTDTQYFGPGTRLTVL.

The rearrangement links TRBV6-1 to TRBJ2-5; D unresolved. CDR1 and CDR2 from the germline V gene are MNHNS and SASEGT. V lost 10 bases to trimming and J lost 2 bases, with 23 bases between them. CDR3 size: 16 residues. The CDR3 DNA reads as TGTGCCATGCAGAGGTTTTTTTCACAAGTTCAAGAGACCCAGTACTTC. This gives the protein CAMQRFFSQVQETQYF.

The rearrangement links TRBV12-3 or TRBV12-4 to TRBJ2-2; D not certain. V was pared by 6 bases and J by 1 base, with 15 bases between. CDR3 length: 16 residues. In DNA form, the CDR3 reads TGTGCCAGCAGCCCCCGACTTCCCGTGAACACCGGGGAGCTGTTTTTT. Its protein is CASSPRLPVNTGELFF.

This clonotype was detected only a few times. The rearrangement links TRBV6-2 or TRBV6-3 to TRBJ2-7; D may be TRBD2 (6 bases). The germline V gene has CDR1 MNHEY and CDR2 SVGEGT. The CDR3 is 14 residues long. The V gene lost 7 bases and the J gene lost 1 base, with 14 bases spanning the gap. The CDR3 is CASILGGGSYEQYF. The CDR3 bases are TGTGCCAGCATCCTGGGAGGAGGGTCCTACGAGCAGTACTTC.

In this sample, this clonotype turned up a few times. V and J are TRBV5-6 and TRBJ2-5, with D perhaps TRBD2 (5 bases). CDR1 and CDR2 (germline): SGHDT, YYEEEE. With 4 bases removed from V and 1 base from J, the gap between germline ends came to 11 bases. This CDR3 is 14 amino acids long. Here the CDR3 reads CASSPIRGQETQYF. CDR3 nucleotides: TGTGCCAGCAGCCCGATCCGGGGCCAAGAGACCCAGTACTTC. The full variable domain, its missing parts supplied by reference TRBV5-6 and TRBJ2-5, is DAGVTQSPTHLIKTRGQQVTLRCSPKSGHDTVSWYQQALGQGPQFIFQYYEEEERQRGNFPDRFSGHQFPNYSSELNVNALLLGDSALYLCASSPIRGQETQYFGPGTRLLVL.

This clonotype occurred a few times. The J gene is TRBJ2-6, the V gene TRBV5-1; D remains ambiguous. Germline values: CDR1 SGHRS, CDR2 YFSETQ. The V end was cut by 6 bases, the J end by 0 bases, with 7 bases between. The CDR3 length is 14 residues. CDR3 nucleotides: TGCGCCAGCACGTGGGACTCTGGGGCCAACGTCCTGACTTTC. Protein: CASTWDSGANVLTF.

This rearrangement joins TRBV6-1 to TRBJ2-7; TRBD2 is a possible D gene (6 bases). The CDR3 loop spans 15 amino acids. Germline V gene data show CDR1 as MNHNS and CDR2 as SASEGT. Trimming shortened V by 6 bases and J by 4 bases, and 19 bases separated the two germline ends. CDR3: CASRLYSGGEYEQYF. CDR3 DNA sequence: TGTGCCAGCAGACTCTATTCAGGCGGGGAATACGAGCAGTACTTC.

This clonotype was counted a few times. CDR3 sequence: CSARDADYGYTF. The CDR3 DNA is TGCAGTGCTAGAGACGCGGACTATGGCTACACCTTC. The chain links TRBV20-1 to TRBJ1-2; unclear D gene. From germline, CDR1 is DFQATT and CDR2 SNEGSKA (reference sequence). V lost 0 bases, J lost 3 bases, and 5 bases lay in between. This CDR3 is built from 12 residues.

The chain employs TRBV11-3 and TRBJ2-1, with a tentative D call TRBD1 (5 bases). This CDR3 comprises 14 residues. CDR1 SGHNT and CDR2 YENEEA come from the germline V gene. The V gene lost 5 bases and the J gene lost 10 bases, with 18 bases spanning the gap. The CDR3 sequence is CASSLEGAFGEQFF. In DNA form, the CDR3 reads TGTGCCAGCAGCCTGGAAGGGGCTTTCGGGGAGCAGTTCTTC.

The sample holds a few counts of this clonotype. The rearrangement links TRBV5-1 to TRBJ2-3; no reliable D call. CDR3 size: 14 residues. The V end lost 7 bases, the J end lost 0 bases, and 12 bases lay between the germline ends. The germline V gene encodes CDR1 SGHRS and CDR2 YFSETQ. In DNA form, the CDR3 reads TGCGCCAGCGGCCTCTGGTCCAGCACAGATACGCAGTATTTT. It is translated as CASGLWSSTDTQYF.

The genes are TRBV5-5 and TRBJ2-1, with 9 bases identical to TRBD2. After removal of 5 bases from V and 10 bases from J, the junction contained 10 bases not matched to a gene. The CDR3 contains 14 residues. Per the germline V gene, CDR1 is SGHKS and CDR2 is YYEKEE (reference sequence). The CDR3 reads CASSSGTSINEQFF. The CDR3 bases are TGTGCCAGCAGTTCCGGGACTAGCATTAACGAGCAGTTCTTC. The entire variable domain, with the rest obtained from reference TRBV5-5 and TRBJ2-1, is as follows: DAGVTQSPTHLIKTRGQQVTLRCSPISGHKSVSWYQQVLGQGPQFIFQYYEKEERGRGNFPDRFSARQFPNYSSELNVNALLLGDSALYLCASSSGTSINEQFFGPGTRLTVL.

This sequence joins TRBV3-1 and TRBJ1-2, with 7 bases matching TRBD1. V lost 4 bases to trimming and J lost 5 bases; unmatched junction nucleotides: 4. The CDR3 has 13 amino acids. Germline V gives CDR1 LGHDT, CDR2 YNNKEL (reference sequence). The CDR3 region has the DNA TGTGCCAGCAGCCGATCGACAGGGTATGGCTACACCTTC. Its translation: CASSRSTGYGYTF.

CDR3 bases: TGTGCTAGTGGCCAAGCGGGAGGAAGAGATACGCAGTATTTT. Translating it yields CASGQAGGRDTQYF. The rearrangement links TRBV12-5 to TRBJ2-3, with 9 bases identical to TRBD2. Losses at the gene ends were 6 bases for V and 5 bases for J; bases not matched to a gene: 6. CDR1 is LGHNT, CDR2 FRNRAP, per germline. The length of the CDR3 is 14 residues.

For the CDR3, the DNA is TGTGCCAGCAGTTTTTACGGAGACAGGGTCACCGATGAGCAGTTCTTC. Translated: CASSFYGDRVTDEQFF. The chain joins TRBV28 to TRBJ2-1; 7 bases are shared with TRBD1. J gave up 8 bases and V 3 bases, and 13 bases lay outside the gene matches. CDR1 and CDR2 (germline): MDHEN, SYDVKM. The CDR3 contains 16 residues.

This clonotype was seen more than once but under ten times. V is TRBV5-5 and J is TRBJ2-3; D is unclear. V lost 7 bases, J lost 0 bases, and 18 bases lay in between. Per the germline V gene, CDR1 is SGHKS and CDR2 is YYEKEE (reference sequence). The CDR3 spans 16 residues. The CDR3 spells CASARSPKSSTDTQYF. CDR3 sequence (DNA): TGTGCCAGCGCCCGCAGCCCTAAGTCTAGCACAGATACGCAGTATTTT.

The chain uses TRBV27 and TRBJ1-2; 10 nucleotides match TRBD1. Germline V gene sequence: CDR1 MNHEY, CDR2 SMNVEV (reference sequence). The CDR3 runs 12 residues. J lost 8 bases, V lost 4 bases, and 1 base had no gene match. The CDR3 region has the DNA TGTGCCAGCAGTTCGACAGGGGGCGGCTACACCTTC. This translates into CASSSTGGGYTF.

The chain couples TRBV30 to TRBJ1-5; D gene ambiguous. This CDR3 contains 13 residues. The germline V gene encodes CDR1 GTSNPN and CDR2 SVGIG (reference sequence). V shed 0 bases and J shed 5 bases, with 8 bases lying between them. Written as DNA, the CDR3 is TGTGCCTGGAGTGTATCTAGGGATCAGCCCCAGCATTTT. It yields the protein CAWSVSRDQPQHF.

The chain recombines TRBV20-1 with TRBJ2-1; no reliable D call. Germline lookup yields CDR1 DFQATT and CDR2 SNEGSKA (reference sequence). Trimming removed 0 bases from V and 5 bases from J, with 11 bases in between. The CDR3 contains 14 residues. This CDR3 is CSARDPKKDNEQFF. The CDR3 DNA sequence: TGCAGTGCTAGAGATCCCAAAAAAGACAATGAGCAGTTCTTC.

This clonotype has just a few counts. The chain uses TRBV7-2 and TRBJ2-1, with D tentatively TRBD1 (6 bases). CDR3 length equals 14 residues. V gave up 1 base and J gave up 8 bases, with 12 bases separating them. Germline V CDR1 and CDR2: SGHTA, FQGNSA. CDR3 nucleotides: TGTGCCAGCAGCTTAGGGCCAGGGGTTGATGAGCAGTTCTTC. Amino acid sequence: CASSLGPGVDEQFF.

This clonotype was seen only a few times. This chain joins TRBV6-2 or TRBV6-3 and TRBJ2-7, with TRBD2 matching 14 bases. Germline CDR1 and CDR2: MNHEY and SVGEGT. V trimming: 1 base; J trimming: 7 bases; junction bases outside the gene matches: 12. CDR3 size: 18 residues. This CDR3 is CASSYYGTSGSAKREQYF. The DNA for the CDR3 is TGTGCCAGCAGTTACTACGGGACTAGCGGGAGCGCGAAAAGGGAGCAGTACTTC.

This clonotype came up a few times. The CDR3 coding sequence is TGCGCCAGCAGCTTATCCGAGGGGCACTATGGCTACACCTTC. Amino acid sequence: CASSLSEGHYGYTF. This chain uses TRBV5-1 with TRBJ1-2, with a tentative D call TRBD1 (5 bases). The CDR3 contains 14 residues. Germline CDR1 and CDR2: SGHRS and YFSETQ. The V end lost 2 bases, the J end lost 3 bases, and 11 bases lay between the germline ends.

CDR3 amino acids: CASRSTTGDNEQFF. The CDR3 bases are TGTGCCAGCAGGTCTACTACAGGGGACAATGAGCAGTTCTTC. V gene TRBV11-2 combines with J gene TRBJ2-1; 7 nucleotides align to TRBD1. This CDR3 contains 14 residues. CDR1 and CDR2 (germline): SGHAT, FQNNGV. Germline trimming cut 6 bases from V and 5 bases from J; bases unmatched to any gene: 7.

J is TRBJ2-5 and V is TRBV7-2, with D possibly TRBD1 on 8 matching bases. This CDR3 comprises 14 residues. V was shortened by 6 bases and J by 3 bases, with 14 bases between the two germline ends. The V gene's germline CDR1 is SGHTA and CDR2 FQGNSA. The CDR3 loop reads CASSPTGGEETQYF. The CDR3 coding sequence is TGTGCCAGCAGTCCCACAGGGGGGGAAGAGACCCAGTACTTC.

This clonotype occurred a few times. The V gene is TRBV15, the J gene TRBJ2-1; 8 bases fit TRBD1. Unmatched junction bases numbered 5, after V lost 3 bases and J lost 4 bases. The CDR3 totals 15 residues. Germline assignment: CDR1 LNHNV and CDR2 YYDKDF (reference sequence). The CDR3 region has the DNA TGTGCCACCAGCAGGGACAGGGTTGGTTACAATGAGCAGTTCTTC. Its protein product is CATSRDRVGYNEQFF.

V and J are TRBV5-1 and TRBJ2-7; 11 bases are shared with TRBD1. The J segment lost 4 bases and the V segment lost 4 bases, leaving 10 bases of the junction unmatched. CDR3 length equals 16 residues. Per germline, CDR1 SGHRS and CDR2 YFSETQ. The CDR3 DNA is TGCGCCAGCAGCGGCCCGGGACAGGGGGATTATTACGAGCAGTACTTC. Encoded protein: CASSGPGQGDYYEQYF.

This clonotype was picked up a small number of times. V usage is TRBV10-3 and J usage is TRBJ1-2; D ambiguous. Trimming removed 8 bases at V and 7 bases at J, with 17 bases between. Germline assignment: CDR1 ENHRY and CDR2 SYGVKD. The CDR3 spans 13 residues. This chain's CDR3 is CAIGEEYPSGYTF. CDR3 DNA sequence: TGTGCCATCGGGGAGGAGTACCCCTCTGGCTACACCTTC.

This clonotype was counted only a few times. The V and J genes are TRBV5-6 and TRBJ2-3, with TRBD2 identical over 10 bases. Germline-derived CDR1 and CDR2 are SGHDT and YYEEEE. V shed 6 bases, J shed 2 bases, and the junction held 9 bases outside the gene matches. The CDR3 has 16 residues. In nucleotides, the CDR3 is TGTGCCAGCACCAAGGGGCTAGCGGGAGCCACAGATACGCAGTATTTT. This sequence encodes CASTKGLAGATDTQYF.

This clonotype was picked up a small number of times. CDR3 in amino acids: CASSLLEVTAAVVTQYF. The CDR3 DNA follows: TGTGCCAGCAGCCTCCTTGAGGTGACGGCTGCAGTTGTCACGCAGTATTTT. This rearrangement joins TRBV7-9 to TRBJ2-3; D unclear. Germline loops: CDR1 SEHNR, CDR2 FQNEAQ (reference sequence). V lost 5 bases to trimming and J lost 9 bases, with 27 bases between them. The CDR3 runs 17 residues. The whole variable domain, filled in from reference TRBV7-9 and TRBJ2-3, reads DTGVSQNPRHKITKRGQNVTFRCDPISEHNRLYWYRQTLGQGPEFLTYFQNEAQLEKSRLLSDRFSAERPKGSFSTLEIQRTEQGDSAMYLCASSLLEVTAAVVTQYFGPGTRLTVL.